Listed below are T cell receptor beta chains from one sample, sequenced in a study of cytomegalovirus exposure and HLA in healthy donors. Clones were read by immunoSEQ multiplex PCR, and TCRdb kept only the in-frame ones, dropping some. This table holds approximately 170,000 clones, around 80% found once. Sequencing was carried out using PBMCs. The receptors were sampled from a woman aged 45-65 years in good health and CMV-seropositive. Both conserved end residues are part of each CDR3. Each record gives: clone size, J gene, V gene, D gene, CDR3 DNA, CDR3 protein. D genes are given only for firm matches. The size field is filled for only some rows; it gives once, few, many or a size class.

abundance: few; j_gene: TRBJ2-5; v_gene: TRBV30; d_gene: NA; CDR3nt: TGTGCCTGGAGAAGTTGGAGATATCAAGAGACCCAGTACTTC; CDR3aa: CAWRSWRYQETQYF
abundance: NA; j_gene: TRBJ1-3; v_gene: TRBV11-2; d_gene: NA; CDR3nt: TGTGCCAGCAGCTTCCAGGGGTCTATGCCGGCCATATATTTT; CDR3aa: CASSFQGSMPAIYF
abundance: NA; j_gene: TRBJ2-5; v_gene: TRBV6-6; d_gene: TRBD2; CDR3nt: TGTGCCAGCAGCACGGAGGGTGGGGGGGGAGAGACCCAGTACTTC; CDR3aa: CASSTEGGGGETQYF
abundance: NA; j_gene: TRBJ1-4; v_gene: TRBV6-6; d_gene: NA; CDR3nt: TGTGCCAGCAGCCAACAGGGAGCAGGAACTAATGAAAAACTGTTTTTT; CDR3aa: CASSQQGAGTNEKLFF
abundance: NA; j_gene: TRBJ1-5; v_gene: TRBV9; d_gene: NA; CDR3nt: TGTGCCAGCAGCCCTGGGGGGTTGGAGAGTCAGCCCCAGCATTTT; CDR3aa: CASSPGGLESQPQHF
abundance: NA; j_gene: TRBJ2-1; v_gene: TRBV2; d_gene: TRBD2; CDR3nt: TGTGCCAGCAGTCAAGGACTAGCGGGGAGCTCCTACAATGAGCAGTTCTTC; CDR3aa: CASSQGLAGSSYNEQFF
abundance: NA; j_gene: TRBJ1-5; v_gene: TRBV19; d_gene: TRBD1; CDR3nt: TGTGCCAGTAGTATGGGACAGGGTATTAACCAGCCCCAGCATTTT; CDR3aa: CASSMGQGINQPQHF
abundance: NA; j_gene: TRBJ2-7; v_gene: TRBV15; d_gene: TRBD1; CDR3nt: TGTGCCACCAGCAGAGGGACAGGTATCTACGAGCAGTACTTC; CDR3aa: CATSRGTGIYEQYF
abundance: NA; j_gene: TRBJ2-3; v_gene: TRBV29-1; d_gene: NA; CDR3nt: TGCAGCGTTGACGCAGCGTTTGGGGATACGCAGTATTTT; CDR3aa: CSVDAAFGDTQYF
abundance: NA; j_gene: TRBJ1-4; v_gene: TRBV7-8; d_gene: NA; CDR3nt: TGTGCCAGCAGCTTATTTGGGGCCGGGGGGGAAAAACTGTTTTTT; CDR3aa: CASSLFGAGGEKLFF
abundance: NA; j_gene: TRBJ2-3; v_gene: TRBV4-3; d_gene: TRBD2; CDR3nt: TGCGCCAGCAGCCAAGATTTTAGCGGGAGGGATACGCAGTATTTT; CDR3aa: CASSQDFSGRDTQYF
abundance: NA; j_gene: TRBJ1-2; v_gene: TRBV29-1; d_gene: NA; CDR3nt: TGCAGCGTTGACGACAGTTTCTATGGCTACACCTTC; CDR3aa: CSVDDSFYGYTF
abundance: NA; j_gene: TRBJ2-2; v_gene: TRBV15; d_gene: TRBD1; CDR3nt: TGTGCCACCAGCAGATGGACAGGGGGAAACACCGGGGAGCTGTTTTTT; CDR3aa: CATSRWTGGNTGELFF
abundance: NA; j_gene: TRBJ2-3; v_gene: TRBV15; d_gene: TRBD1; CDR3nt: TGTGCCACCAGCAGCCCCACAGACAGGGGCAGATCAGATACGCAGTATTTT; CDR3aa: CATSSPTDRGRSDTQYF
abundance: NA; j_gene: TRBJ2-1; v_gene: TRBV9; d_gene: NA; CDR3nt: TGTGCCAGCAGCGTAAGATGGGAGTACAATGAGCAGTTCTTC; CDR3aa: CASSVRWEYNEQFF
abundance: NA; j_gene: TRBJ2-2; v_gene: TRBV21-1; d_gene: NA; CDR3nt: TGTGCCAGCGAGAGGGAGGGACAGGGGGGAGTCGGGGAGCTGTTTTTT; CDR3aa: CASEREGQGGVGELFF
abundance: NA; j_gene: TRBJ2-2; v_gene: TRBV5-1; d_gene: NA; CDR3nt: TGCGCCAGCAGCTTGGACGTTTCGGAGGACACCGGGGAGCTGTTTTTT; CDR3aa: CASSLDVSEDTGELFF
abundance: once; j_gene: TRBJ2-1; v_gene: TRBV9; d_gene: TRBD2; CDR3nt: TGTGCCAGCAGCCCCCGTATGACTAGCGGGACCCACAATGAGCAGTTCTTC; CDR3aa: CASSPRMTSGTHNEQFF
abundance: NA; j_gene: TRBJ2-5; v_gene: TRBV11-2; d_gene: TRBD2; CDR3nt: TGTGCCAGCAGCTTAGGACAAGCGGGGGTTCAAGAGACCCAGTACTTC; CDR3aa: CASSLGQAGVQETQYF
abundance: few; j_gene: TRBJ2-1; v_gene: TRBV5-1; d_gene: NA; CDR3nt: TGCGCCAGCAGCTGGACTCCCAATGAGCAGTTCTTC; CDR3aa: CASSWTPNEQFF
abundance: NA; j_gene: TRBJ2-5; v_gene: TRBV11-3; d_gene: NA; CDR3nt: TGTGCCAGCAGCTTAGGGACAAGCCAAGAGACCCAGTACTTC; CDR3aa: CASSLGTSQETQYF
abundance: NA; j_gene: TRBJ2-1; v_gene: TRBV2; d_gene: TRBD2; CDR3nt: TGTGCCAGCAGTAAGACTAGCGGGGGTTTCCGTAGCTCCTACAATGAGCAGTTCTTC; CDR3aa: CASSKTSGGFRSSYNEQFF
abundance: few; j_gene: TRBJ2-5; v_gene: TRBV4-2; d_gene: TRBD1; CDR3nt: TGTGCCAGCAGCCAGATAACAGGGGGCGGGGAGACCCAGTACTTC; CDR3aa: CASSQITGGGETQYF
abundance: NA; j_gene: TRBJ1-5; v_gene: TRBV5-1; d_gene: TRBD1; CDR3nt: TGCGCCAGCAGCCCAGGGACAGGACGGGATCAGCCCCAGCATTTT; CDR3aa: CASSPGTGRDQPQHF
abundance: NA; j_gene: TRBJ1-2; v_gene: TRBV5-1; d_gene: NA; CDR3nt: TGCGCCAGCAGCTTCGGGTTACCTGGAAATCTGGGTGGCTACACCTTC; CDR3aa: CASSFGLPGNLGGYTF
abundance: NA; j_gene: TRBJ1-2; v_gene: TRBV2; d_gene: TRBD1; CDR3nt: TGTGCCAGCAGTGAAGGTCCCCGACAGGGGGCGATTGTCTACACCTTC; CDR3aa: CASSEGPRQGAIVYTF
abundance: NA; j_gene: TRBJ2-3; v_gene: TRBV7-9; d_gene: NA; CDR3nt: TGTGCCAGCAGCTTCGTTGGCCCCGATACGCAGTATTTT; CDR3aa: CASSFVGPDTQYF
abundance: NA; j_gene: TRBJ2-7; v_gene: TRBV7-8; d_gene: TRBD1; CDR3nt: TGTGCCAGCACCGCGACAGGGTGGCACGAGCAGTACTTC; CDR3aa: CASTATGWHEQYF
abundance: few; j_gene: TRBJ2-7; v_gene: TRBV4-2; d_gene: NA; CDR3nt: TGTGCCAGCAGCCAAGGTGTAGGTTCTAGTCCGTACGAGCAGTACTTC; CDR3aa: CASSQGVGSSPYEQYF
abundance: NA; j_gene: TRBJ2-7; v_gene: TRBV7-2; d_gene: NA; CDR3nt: TGTGCCAGCAGCTCCGACAGGTTCTCCTACGAGCAGTACTTC; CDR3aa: CASSSDRFSYEQYF
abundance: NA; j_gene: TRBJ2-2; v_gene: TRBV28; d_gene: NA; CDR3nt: TGTGCCAGCGGAGCCGGGATTGTCGCCGGGGAGCTGTTTTTT; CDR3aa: CASGAGIVAGELFF
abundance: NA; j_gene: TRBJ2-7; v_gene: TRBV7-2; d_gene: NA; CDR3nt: TGTGCCAGCAGCTTAGCTAAGACTTCCACCTACGAGCAGTACTTC; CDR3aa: CASSLAKTSTYEQYF
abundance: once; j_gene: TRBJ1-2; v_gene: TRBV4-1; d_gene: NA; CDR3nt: TGCGCCAGCAGTCAAGGGTTGCCCGGGACAATCTATGGCTACACCTTC; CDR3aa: CASSQGLPGTIYGYTF
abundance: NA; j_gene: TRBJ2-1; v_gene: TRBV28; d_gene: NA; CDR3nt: TGTGCCAGCAGGGTAGCGAAGGAGTACAATGAGCAGTTCTTC; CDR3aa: CASRVAKEYNEQFF
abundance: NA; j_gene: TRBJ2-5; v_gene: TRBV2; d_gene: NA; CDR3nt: TGTGCCAGCAACTACCGGGACTCAGAAGGGGCCCAGTACTTC; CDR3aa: CASNYRDSEGAQYF
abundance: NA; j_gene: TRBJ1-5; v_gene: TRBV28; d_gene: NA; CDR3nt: TGTGCCAGCAGTTTTTTTCGGGGTGGTATGGGCCGTGGAACTAGCAATCAGCCCCAGCATTTT; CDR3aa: CASSFFRGGMGRGTSNQPQHF
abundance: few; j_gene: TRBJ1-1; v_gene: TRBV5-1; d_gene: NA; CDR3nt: TGCGCCAGCAGCTTGGCCATGGGGGGAGGAACTGAAGCTTTCTTT; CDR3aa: CASSLAMGGGTEAFF
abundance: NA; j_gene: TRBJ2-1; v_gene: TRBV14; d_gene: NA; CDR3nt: TGTGCCAGCAGCCGACATTACAATGAGCAGTTCTTC; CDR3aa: CASSRHYNEQFF
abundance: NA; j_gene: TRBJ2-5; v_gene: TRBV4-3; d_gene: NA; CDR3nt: TGCGCCAGCAGCCAAGATCGGAGGGAGACCCAGTACTTC; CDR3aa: CASSQDRRETQYF
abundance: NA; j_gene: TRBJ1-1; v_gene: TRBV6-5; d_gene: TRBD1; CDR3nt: TGTGCCAGCAGCCGGACAGGGTTCACTGAAGCTTTCTTT; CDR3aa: CASSRTGFTEAFF
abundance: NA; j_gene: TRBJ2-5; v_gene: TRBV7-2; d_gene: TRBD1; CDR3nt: TGTGCCAGCAGCTTCCAAGGGGGCGCGGAGACCCAGTACTTC; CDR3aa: CASSFQGGAETQYF
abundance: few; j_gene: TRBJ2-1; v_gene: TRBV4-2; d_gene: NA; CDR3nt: TGTGCCAGCAGGCTCAACAGAGAGCAGTTCTTC; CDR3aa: CASRLNREQFF
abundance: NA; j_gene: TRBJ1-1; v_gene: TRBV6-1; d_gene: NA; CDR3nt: TGTGCCAGCAGCTTCGCGGGCCCGAACACTGAAGCTTTCTTT; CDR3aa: CASSFAGPNTEAFF
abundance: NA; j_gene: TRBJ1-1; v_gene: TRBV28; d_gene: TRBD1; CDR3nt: TGTGCCAGCAGTTCCCCCCGACAGGGGGGCTTCACTGAAGCTTTCTTT; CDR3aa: CASSSPRQGGFTEAFF
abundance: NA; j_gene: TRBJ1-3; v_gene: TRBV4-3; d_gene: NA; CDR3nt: TGCGCCAGTAAGAGCTCTGGAAACACCATATATTTT; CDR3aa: CASKSSGNTIYF
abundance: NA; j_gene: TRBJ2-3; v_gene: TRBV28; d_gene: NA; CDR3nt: TGTGCCAGCAGTTCTCAGCTAAAGGGGCAGGACAGCACAGATACGCAGTATTTT; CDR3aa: CASSSQLKGQDSTDTQYF
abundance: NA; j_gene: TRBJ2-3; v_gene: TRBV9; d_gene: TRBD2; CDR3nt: TGTGCCAGCAGCGCGGGACTAGCGGGAGGGGATCCCACAGATACGCAGTATTTT; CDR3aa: CASSAGLAGGDPTDTQYF
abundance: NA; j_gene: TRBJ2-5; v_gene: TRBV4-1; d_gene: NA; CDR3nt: TGCGCCAGCAGCCAAGAAGGACAGAGGGAGACCCAGTACTTC; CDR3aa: CASSQEGQRETQYF
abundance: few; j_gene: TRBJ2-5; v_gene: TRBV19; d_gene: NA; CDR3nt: TGTGCCAGTAGTATTGGGCTAGGAGGAGGTCAAGAGACCCAGTACTTC; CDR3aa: CASSIGLGGGQETQYF
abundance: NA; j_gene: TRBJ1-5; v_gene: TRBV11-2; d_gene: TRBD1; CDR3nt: TGTGCCAGCAGCTTAGGAGAGACAGGGCACAATCAGCCCCAGCATTTT; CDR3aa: CASSLGETGHNQPQHF
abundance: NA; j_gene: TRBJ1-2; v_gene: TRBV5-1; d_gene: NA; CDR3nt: TGCGCCAGCAGCCTAGGACAGCTTTCTTCTAACTATGGCTACACCTTC; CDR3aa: CASSLGQLSSNYGYTF
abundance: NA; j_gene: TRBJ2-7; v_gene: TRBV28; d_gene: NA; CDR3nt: TGTGCCAGCAGTCCGCGAACGTTAACCTACGAGCAGTACTTC; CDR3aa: CASSPRTLTYEQYF
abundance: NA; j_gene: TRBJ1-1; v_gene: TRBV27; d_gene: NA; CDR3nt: TGTGCCAGCAGCCTTAACCAGGGGCGGAGCTCGGAAGCTTTCTTT; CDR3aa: CASSLNQGRSSEAFF
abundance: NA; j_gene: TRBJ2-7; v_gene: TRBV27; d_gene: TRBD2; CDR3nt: TGTGCCAGCAGTTTTCAAGGGACTAACTACGAGCAGTACTTC; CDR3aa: CASSFQGTNYEQYF
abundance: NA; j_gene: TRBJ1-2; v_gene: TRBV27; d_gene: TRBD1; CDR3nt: TGTGCCAGCAGTCCCCAGGGGGCGGGGGGCTACACCTTC; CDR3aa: CASSPQGAGGYTF